The 3 T cell receptor beta chains listed next were all sequenced from one sample in a study of regulatory T cells in long-lasting Graves disease. Assembly of TCR beta libraries relied on iRepertoire HTBI primers together with Arm-PCR of CDR3 regions. TCRdb re-called the multiplex PCR reads through MiXCR, storing one row per CDR3 protein. The sample lists some 280,000 distinct CDR3 sequences; more than 20% were seen once. Documented time point: persistent/refractory GD, antithyroid drugs over 5 years with positive TRAb. PBMC RNA was the source of the TCR library. Specimen: peripheral blood mononuclear cells (PBMCs), collected when the disease was refractory, from a patient treated with antithyroid drugs. These receptor sequences come from a female donor with Graves disease.

The chain recombines TRBV10-2 with TRBJ2-5; 9 bases are shared with TRBD1. This CDR3 contains 13 residues. Trimming took 8 bases from V and 4 from J; bases not matched to a gene: 5. In germline, CDR1 is WSHSY, CDR2 SAAADI. For the CDR3, the DNA is TGCGCCAGCCTGGACAGGGGTGGAGAGACCCAGTACTTC. This codes for CASLDRGGETQYF.

The chain employs TRBV6-5 and TRBJ2-7, with TRBD1 matching over 8 bases. This CDR3 is 15 amino acids long. Germline V CDR1 and CDR2: MNHEY, SVGAGI. Trimming removed 0 bases from V and 5 bases from J; junction bases left unmatched: 6. This chain's CDR3 is CASSYSRQGNNEQYF. CDR3 sequence (DNA): TGTGCCAGCAGTTACTCTAGACAGGGGAACAACGAGCAGTACTTC.

The sample holds a few counts of this clonotype. V gene TRBV6-1 combines with J gene TRBJ2-5; 12 bases are a match to TRBD2. The J segment lost 7 bases and the V segment lost 8 bases, leaving 26 bases of the junction unmatched. From germline, CDR1 is MNHNS and CDR2 SASEGT. This CDR3 comprises 20 residues. Here the CDR3 reads CASGGGSSRLAGEVWVTQYF. CDR3 nucleotide sequence: TGTGCCAGCGGGGGCGGGTCGAGTCGACTAGCGGGAGAAGTTTGGGTGACCCAGTACTTC.